This T cell receptor (beta chain) was recorded in a study of T cell repertoires in cytomegalovirus infection. Study-level information: HLA-B-restricted CMV epitopes that are well studied were used alongside recently identified HLA-C-restricted ones.

Each CDR3 protein gets one entry after TCRdb re-called the reads with MiXCR. The table records fewer than 350,000 distinct CDR3 sequences, roughly 29% of them present only once. A word on this clonotype: Its target is not known.

Trimming stripped 5 bases from V and 1 base from J, with 15 bases between. This CDR3 has 16 residues. Looked up from germline, CDR1 is SGHNT and CDR2 is YYREEE (reference sequence). Study observations and caveats: HLA-C-restricted TCR beta clonotypes specific for CMV led the ex vivo response. Carriers of CMV and the relevant HLA type were discriminated by public TCR beta frequency.

The rearrangement links TRBV5-4 to TRBJ2-2; D unresolved. Material: cultured PBMCs, obtained from culture after CMV antigen stimulation. The sequence was collected from a human donor in good health (CMV status not recorded). Some clones in this sample may be carry-over from other donors' samples. CDR3 sequence reads: CASSPHGPLNTGELFF. DNA of the CDR3: TGTGCCAGCAGTCCACATGGGCCATTGAACACCGGGGAGCTGTTTTTT.